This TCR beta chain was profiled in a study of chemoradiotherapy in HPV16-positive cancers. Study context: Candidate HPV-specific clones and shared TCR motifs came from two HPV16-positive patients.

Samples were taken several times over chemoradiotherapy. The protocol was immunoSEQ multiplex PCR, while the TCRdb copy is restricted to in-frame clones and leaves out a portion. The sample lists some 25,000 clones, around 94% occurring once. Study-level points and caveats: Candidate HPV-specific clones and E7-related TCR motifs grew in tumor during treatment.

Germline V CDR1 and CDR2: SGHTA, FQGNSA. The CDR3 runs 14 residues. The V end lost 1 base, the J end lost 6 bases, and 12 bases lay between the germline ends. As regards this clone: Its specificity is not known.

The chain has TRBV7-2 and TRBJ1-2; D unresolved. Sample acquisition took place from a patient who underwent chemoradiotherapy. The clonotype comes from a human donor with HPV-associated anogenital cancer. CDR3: CASSLGWETDGYTF. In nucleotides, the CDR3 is TGTGCCAGCAGCTTAGGATGGGAGACGGATGGCTACACCTTC.